The rows below give T cell receptor beta chains drawn from one sample of a study of T cells expressing NK-cell markers. TCRdb reanalyzed the 5' RACE reads and collapses them to one entry per CDR3 protein, without DNA. Reported are roughly 430,000 distinct CDR3 sequences; the ten largest clones contain roughly 7.2%. The sequencing sample was made of blood T cells: a sorted CD56 or NKG2C T cell subset, CD4+ or CD8+ T cells, or bulk PBMC T cells (not recorded which). Receptors originate from a woman between 18 and 70 years old in good health. Both conserved end residues are part of each CDR3.

V	J	CDR3
TRBV28	TRBJ1-2	CASSPVQVYGYTF
TRBV29-1	TRBJ2-3	CSWRGARTDTQYF
TRBV29-1	TRBJ2-3	CSASHRDSTDTQYF
TRBV18	TRBJ2-7	CASSPARNYEQYF
TRBV15	TRBJ2-1	CATSFRQVSEQFF
TRBV7-2	TRBJ2-5	CASSPTAAQETQYF
TRBV5-1	TRBJ2-3	CASRHESQAQYF
TRBV3-1	TRBJ1-4	CASSQALRQANEKLFF
TRBV7-2	TRBJ2-1	CASSVTTSGGNNEQFF
TRBV5-4	TRBJ1-1	CASSFYLEEAFF
TRBV6-5	TRBJ1-1	CASSYSIQMNTEAFF
TRBV7-9	TRBJ2-5	CASSQDLQETQYF
TRBV18	TRBJ2-2	CASSPLPAGNPGELFF
TRBV7-3	TRBJ2-3	CASSVFSGSTDTQYF
TRBV11-2	TRBJ2-7	CASSLDPAYEQYF
TRBV7-2	TRBJ2-5	CASSFWGAGETQYF
TRBV18	TRBJ2-5	CASSPRVDETQYF
TRBV18	TRBJ2-5	CASSLFRDSQETQYF
TRBV20-1	TRBJ2-7	CSARSPGNYEQYF
TRBV11-1	TRBJ2-1	CASSLAFDTSGKYNEQFF
TRBV10-3	TRBJ2-3	CAISGGRMGYTDTQYF
TRBV6-2/TRBV6-3	TRBJ2-7	CASSYGEAYEQYF
TRBV5-1	TRBJ2-3	CASSPTGGLGDTQYF
TRBV14	TRBJ2-7	CASSQGLLAGGYEQYF
TRBV11-1	TRBJ2-1	CASRRRDEYNEQFF
TRBV12-3/TRBV12-4	TRBJ1-1	CASSYGIGTEAFF
TRBV4-2	TRBJ2-7	CASSQTTGVSSYEQYF
TRBV7-9	TRBJ1-5	CASSLGGGWDQPQHF
TRBV9	TRBJ2-1	CASSVVPGGWVNEQFF
TRBV28	TRBJ1-5	CASSLKTGQSNQPQHF
TRBV7-2	TRBJ1-6	CASSPRQGANSPLHF
TRBV20-1	TRBJ2-7	CSARAQGSSYEQYF
TRBV20-1	TRBJ1-1	CSATQGQLNTEAFF